The T cell receptor beta chain described here comes from a study of T-cell reconstitution after alpha-beta-depleted transplantation in children. The CDR3 runs 13 residues. Germline CDR1 is DFQATT and CDR2 is SNEGSKA (reference sequence). V lost 4 bases, J lost 0 bases, and 7 bases lay in between. This clonotype was seen ten or more times. Its antigen is not known. Using unique molecular identifiers, the investigators prepared the TCRbeta library. TCRdb re-analysed the PCR reads in MiXCR, keeping a single row per CDR3 protein. The sample holds approximately 980,000 distinct CDR3 sequences, roughly 29% seen once. Overall study findings and caveats: Surviving recipient T cells and thymic progenitors produced the high day-60 TCRbeta diversity seen in some patients. There were reportedly several hundred expanded graft clones from which alpha-beta T cells came about two months after transplant. By one year post-transplant, T-cell counts and diversity largely arose from T cells that were newly produced.

The genes are TRBV20-1 and TRBJ2-1; D is ambiguous. The sequenced sample was PBMCs, mostly from graft donor cells, obtained 360 days after TCRalphabeta/CD19-depleted stem cell transplant. The receptor comes from a boy in the first two years of life who had a stem cell transplant for SCID, so the T cells may come from the graft donor. CDR3 residues: CSATGFSYNEQFF. In DNA, the CDR3 is TGCAGTGCTACAGGATTCTCCTACAATGAGCAGTTCTTC.